These 12 T cell receptor beta chains were sequenced from one sample in a study of control samples from healthy donors and cancer patients. Using immunoSEQ multiplex PCR, the repertoire was profiled, and TCRdb retains in-frame clones only, with some absent. Among about 12,000 clones listed, roughly 90% were seen once. The specimen sequenced was formalin-fixed, paraffin-embedded tissue. Every receptor here comes from a male donor with melanoma.

The V call is TRBV4-1, the J call TRBJ1-1; D gene ambiguous. Germline-derived CDR1 and CDR2 are MGHRA and YSYEKL. The CDR3 runs 13 residues. Trimming removed 4 bases at V and 3 bases at J, with 9 bases between. CDR3 nucleotides: TGCGCCAGCAGCCCGGTGGGTTACACTGAAGCTTTCTTT. It translates to CASSPVGYTEAFF.

V usage is TRBV10-2 and J usage is TRBJ1-3, with D perhaps TRBD1 (5 bases). Germline loops: CDR1 WSHSY, CDR2 SAAADI. This CDR3 contains 16 residues. Trimming took off 2 bases at V and 0 bases at J, with 11 bases between the two ends. CDR3 DNA: TGCGCCAGCAGTGAGGTGGGGCCGGACTCTGGAAACACCATATATTTT. Its protein product is CASSEVGPDSGNTIYF.

CDR3 residues: CASSPLMAGGPGDTQYF. CDR3 coding DNA: TGCGCCAGCAGCCCCCTAATGGCGGGAGGTCCCGGAGATACGCAGTATTTT. V gene TRBV4-1 combines with J gene TRBJ2-3, with 8 positions matching TRBD2. The J segment lost 5 bases and the V segment lost 4 bases, leaving 14 bases of the junction unmatched. CDR1 and CDR2 from the germline V gene are MGHRA and YSYEKL. The CDR3 is 17 residues long.

The V call is TRBV30, the J call TRBJ1-1; no clear D. The CDR3 has 13 amino acids. The germline V gene encodes CDR1 GTSNPN and CDR2 SVGIG (reference sequence). Trimming stripped 3 bases from V and 4 bases from J, with 12 bases between. The CDR3 spells CAWRHSTGTEAFF. CDR3 sequence (DNA): TGTGCCTGGAGACACTCGACCGGCACTGAAGCTTTCTTT.

CDR3 in DNA: TGTGCCAGCAGTTTTGGCAGAACCAGAACTTTCTTT. As protein: CASSFGRTRTFF. The chain is built from TRBV12-3 or TRBV12-4 and TRBJ1-1; D ambiguous. The ends were cut back, 3 bases at V and 12 bases at J, with 14 bases in the middle. The CDR3 loop spans 12 amino acids.

The CDR3: CASSVRDQSPQHF. The DNA for the CDR3 is TGTGCCAGCAGCGTCAGGGACCAGTCCCCCCAGCATTTT. The rearrangement uses TRBV9 and TRBJ1-5, with TRBD1 as a possible D gene (5 bases). The CDR3 spans 13 residues. Trimming left V 2 bases short and J 10 bases short, with 13 bases between. Germline V gives CDR1 SGDLS, CDR2 YYNGEE.

The chain combines TRBV6-5 with TRBJ2-1; tentative D call: TRBD2 (5 bases). Per germline, CDR1 MNHEY and CDR2 SVGAGI. This CDR3 comprises 14 residues. The V gene lost 6 bases and the J gene lost 0 bases, with 9 bases spanning the gap. The DNA for the CDR3 is TGTGCCAGCAGCCCCGGGGACTCCTACAATGAGCAGTTCTTC. Amino acids: CASSPGDSYNEQFF.

The chain joins TRBV27 to TRBJ2-1, with 10 nucleotides matching TRBD2. CDR1 and CDR2 (germline): MNHEY, SMNVEV (reference sequence). V gave up 5 bases and J gave up 10 bases; unmatched junction bases: 8. CDR3 length: 14 amino acids. The CDR3 DNA reads as TGTGCCAGCAGTCCGGAGGGACTAGCGATGGAGCAGTTCTTC. Translating it yields CASSPEGLAMEQFF.

The chain joins TRBV7-9 to TRBJ2-1; 11 bases match TRBD1. The CDR3 is 18 amino acids. Germline CDR1 SEHNR, CDR2 FQNEAQ (reference sequence). Trimming at V came to 4 bases and at J to 2 bases, leaving 10 bases not matched to a gene. Here the CDR3 DNA reads TGTGCCAGCAGCTCAACAGTAATGGGACAGGGGGCCTACAATGAGCAGTTCTTC. It translates to CASSSTVMGQGAYNEQFF.

A word on this clone: The same CDR3 is also encoded by other DNA sequences in this sample. V is TRBV5-1 and J is TRBJ2-5, with D tentatively TRBD1 (7 bases). Trimming pared 1 base from V and 3 bases from J, leaving 13 bases between. Germline V gene sequence: CDR1 SGHRS, CDR2 YFSETQ. There are 15 residues in the CDR3. The CDR3 nucleotides read TGCGCCAGCAGCTTGCATGGGGGGACAGAAGAGACCCAGTACTTC. This gives the protein CASSLHGGTEETQYF.

V and J are TRBV5-1 and TRBJ2-5; 7 nucleotides agree with TRBD1. CDR3 length equals 14 residues. Losses at the gene ends were 4 bases for V and 6 bases for J; bases not matched to a gene: 9. Looked up from germline, CDR1 is SGHRS and CDR2 is YFSETQ. The CDR3 reads CASSLTTGKKTQYF. The CDR3 DNA reads TGCGCCAGCAGCCTCACGACAGGGAAGAAGACCCAGTACTTC.

The rearrangement links TRBV28 to TRBJ1-2, with TRBD1 as a possible D gene (6 bases). This CDR3 spans 13 amino acids. CDR1 and CDR2 (germline): MDHEN, SYDVKM. Trimming removed 6 bases from V and 8 bases from J, with 16 bases in between. CDR3 nucleotides: TGTGCCAGCAGCATGACGCCGGGGGGCGGCTACACCTTC. The encoded protein is CASSMTPGGGYTF.